These 18 T cell receptor beta chains share one sample of origin, sequenced in a study of blood T cell repertoires in COVID-19. The table came from immunoSEQ multiplex PCR; TCRdb's copy has only in-frame clones and leaves some out. There are over 250,000 clones in the sample; 70% to 75% occur only once, and about 3.1% lies in the top ten. The sample consisted of peripheral blood. These receptors were collected from a woman aged 80 or over with acute or convalescent COVID-19.

This clone was seen only a few times. The chain uses TRBV6-2 or TRBV6-3 and TRBJ2-1, with 11 bases aligning to TRBD2. In germline, CDR1 is MNHEY, CDR2 SVGEGT. This CDR3 has 17 amino acids. V dropped 1 base and J dropped 7; count of bases not matched to a gene: 9. In DNA form, the CDR3 reads TGTGCCAGCAGTTACTGGATAGCGGGAGGGTTGGTTAATGAGCAGTTCTTC. Its translation is CASSYWIAGGLVNEQFF.

This clone showed up many times. J is TRBJ2-1 and V is TRBV5-4; D gene uncertain. V lost 3 bases and J 4 bases, leaving 8 bases between the germline ends. The CDR3 spans 13 residues. CDR1 and CDR2 from the germline V gene are SGHNT and YYREEE (reference sequence). The CDR3 DNA is TGTGCCAGCAGCTCGAGTTTGTACAATGAGCAGTTCTTC. Its translation is CASSSSLYNEQFF.

V gene TRBV10-3 combines with J gene TRBJ2-3; 7 bases match TRBD1. The CDR3 covers 14 residues. Per the germline V gene, CDR1 is ENHRY and CDR2 is SYGVKD. The J segment lost 3 bases and the V segment lost 5 bases, leaving 5 bases of the junction unmatched. Here the CDR3 reads CAISPGQLTDTQYF. The CDR3 DNA sequence: TGTGCCATCAGTCCGGGACAGTTAACAGATACGCAGTATTTT.

This clone occurred a few times. The genes are TRBV6-5 and TRBJ1-2; 9 positions agree with TRBD1. The CDR3 is made up of 14 amino acids. Germline V gives CDR1 MNHEY, CDR2 SVGAGI. V gave up 4 bases and J gave up 4 bases; unmatched junction bases: 4. The CDR3 sequence: CASSFGTGSYGYTF. The CDR3 bases are TGTGCCAGCAGTTTCGGGACAGGGAGCTATGGCTACACCTTC.

The gene calls are TRBV5-1 and TRBJ2-5; D may be TRBD2 (7 bases). CDR3 length: 14 residues. Per germline, CDR1 SGHRS and CDR2 YFSETQ. With 4 bases removed from V and 2 bases from J, the gap between germline ends came to 12 bases. This CDR3 is CASSSGTQQETQYF. CDR3 DNA sequence: TGCGCCAGCAGCAGCGGGACACAACAAGAGACCCAGTACTTC.

The chain employs TRBV6-5 and TRBJ2-5; a weak D match, TRBD1 (6 bases). The CDR3 runs 14 residues. In germline, CDR1 is MNHEY, CDR2 SVGAGI. V lost 7 bases and J lost 4, with 16 bases in between. The CDR3 nucleotides are TGTGCCAGCACGGGTGCAGGGGCTGGAGAGACCCAGTACTTC. Encoded protein: CASTGAGAGETQYF.

This chain connects TRBV3-1 (or the pseudogene TRBV3-2) to TRBJ1-1, with D unresolved. The CDR3 spans 15 residues. The germline V gene encodes CDR1 LGHDT and CDR2 YNNKEL (reference sequence). Trimming shortened V by 3 bases and J by 6 bases, and 17 bases separated the two germline ends. As DNA, the CDR3 is TGTGCCAGCAGCCAGGGGAGGAGCTTTAGGTCTGAAGCTTTCTTT. Its protein is CASSQGRSFRSEAFF.

Of note for this clone: Sequence at one end of the junction differs from germline and may be a read error. The CDR3: CASRSGTSGFRGDHF. In nucleotides, the CDR3 is TGTGCCAGCAGGTCCGGGACTAGCGGATTCAGGGGTGATCACTTC. This chain links TRBV2 with TRBJ2-5; TRBD2 agrees at 11 bases. The CDR3 is 15 amino acids. CDR1 and CDR2 from the germline V gene are SNHLY and FYNNEI.

This clone has a single count. The V and J genes are TRBV2 and TRBJ1-5; 7 nucleotides line up with TRBD1. The V gene end was trimmed by 6 bases and the J gene end by 2 bases; junction bases not matched to a gene: 4. Germline CDR1 reads SNHLY; CDR2 reads FYNNEI. This CDR3 has 14 amino acids. The CDR3 bases are TGTGCCAGCAGCAAAGACAGGGGCAATCAGCCCCAGCATTTT. Residues: CASSKDRGNQPQHF.

This chain uses TRBV29-1 with TRBJ2-5; perhaps TRBD2 as D (5 bases). Looked up from germline, CDR1 is SQVTM and CDR2 is ANQGSEA. Trimming cost V 5 bases and J 9 bases, with 13 bases left between them. The CDR3 is made up of 11 amino acids. The CDR3 DNA follows: TGCAGCGTTATCCCCTGGGAGTCCCAGTACTTC. Protein sequence: CSVIPWESQYF.

This chain uses TRBV3-1 (or the pseudogene TRBV3-2) with TRBJ1-2, with D tentatively TRBD1 (6 bases). CDR3 length: 14 amino acids. V was cut by 4 bases and J by 2 bases, with 11 bases left in between. Germline CDR1 and CDR2: LGHDT and YNNKEL (reference sequence). The CDR3 DNA reads as TGTGCCAGCAGCCCGTCCGGGACAAACTATGGCTACACCTTC. Its protein product is CASSPSGTNYGYTF.

The J gene is TRBJ2-2, the V gene TRBV7-9, with a weak D call TRBD1 (5 bases). V gave up 2 bases and J gave up 2 bases, with 9 bases separating them. Per the germline V gene, CDR1 is SEHNR and CDR2 is FQNEAQ (reference sequence). CDR3 length: 15 amino acids. CDR3 sequence (DNA): TGTGCCAGCAGCTTATGGCAGGGTAACACCGGGGAGCTGTTTTTT. Translating it yields CASSLWQGNTGELFF.

The rearrangement links TRBV18 to TRBJ2-7; no definite D call. V shed 3 bases and J shed 2 bases, with 8 bases lying between them. CDR1 is KGHSH and CDR2 is LQKENI in the germline V gene. The CDR3 sequence is 13 residues long. CDR3 in DNA: TGTGCCAGCTCACCGGCCAGGCCCTACGAGCAGTACTTC. This gives the protein CASSPARPYEQYF.

This clone was seen once. The V call is TRBV18, the J call TRBJ2-7; 7 bases are a match to TRBD1. The V gene's germline CDR1 is KGHSH and CDR2 LQKENI. This CDR3 comprises 15 residues. V shed 2 bases and J 1 base; nucleotides not matched to a gene: 5. The CDR3 nucleotides are TGTGCCAGCTCACCAGAACAGGGGATATCCTACGAGCAGTACTTC. Amino acid sequence: CASSPEQGISYEQYF. Drawing the rest from reference TRBV18 and TRBJ2-7, the complete variable domain is NAGVMQNPRHLVRRRGQEARLRCSPMKGHSHVYWYRQLPEEGLKFMVYLQKENIIDESGMPKERFSAEFPKEGPSILRIQQVVRGDSAAYFCASSPEQGISYEQYFGPGTRLTVT.

The rearrangement links TRBV5-1 to TRBJ1-6; TRBD1 agrees at 10 bases. The CDR3 runs to 20 residues. Trimming at V came to 4 bases and at J to 1 base, leaving 14 bases not matched to a gene. CDR1 is SGHRS and CDR2 is YFSETQ in the germline V gene. CDR3 protein: CASSLTSRDRGASYNSPLHF. In DNA, the CDR3 is TGCGCCAGCAGCCTGACGTCCCGGGACAGGGGAGCATCCTATAATTCACCCCTCCACTTT.

The rearrangement uses TRBV7-8 and TRBJ1-5; TRBD1 aligns across 8 bases. V shed 4 bases, J shed 6 bases, and the junction held 8 bases outside the gene matches. The CDR3 covers 15 residues. Per germline, CDR1 SGHVS and CDR2 FQNEAQ. The CDR3 here is CASSSIQGDSQPQHF. CDR3 in DNA: TGTGCCAGCAGCTCGATACAGGGGGATAGTCAGCCCCAGCATTTT.

This chain connects TRBV5-1 to TRBJ2-3, with 8 bases lining up with TRBD1. Losses at the gene ends were 1 base for V and 2 bases for J; bases not matched to a gene: 15. There are 19 residues in the CDR3. Germline CDR1 and CDR2: SGHRS and YFSETQ. The CDR3 DNA follows: TGCGCCAGCAGCTTGTTGCTTACCGGGACAGGCTACCCCACAGATACGCAGTATTTT. It yields the protein CASSLLLTGTGYPTDTQYF.

This clone was found a few times. The genes are TRBV11-1 and TRBJ2-6, with 10 bases that match TRBD1. The germline gives CDR1 SGHAT, CDR2 FQDESV (reference sequence). The CDR3 length is 16 residues. Losses at the gene ends were 6 bases for V and 3 bases for J; bases not matched to a gene: 5. The CDR3 bases are TGTGCCAGCAGGCCGGACAGGGGGAATGGGGCCAACGTCCTGACTTTC. Amino acids: CASRPDRGNGANVLTF.